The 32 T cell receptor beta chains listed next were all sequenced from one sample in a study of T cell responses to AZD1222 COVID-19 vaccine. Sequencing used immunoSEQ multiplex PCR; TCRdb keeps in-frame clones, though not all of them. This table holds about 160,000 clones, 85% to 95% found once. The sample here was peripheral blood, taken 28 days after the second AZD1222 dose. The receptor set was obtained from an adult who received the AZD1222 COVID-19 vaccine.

The CDR3 DNA reads TGTGCCAGTAGCAACTCGTATGGCTACACCTTC. Translating gives CASSNSYGYTF. The V gene is TRBV19, the J gene TRBJ1-2; no clear D gene. CDR3 length: 11 residues. CDR1 and CDR2 from the germline V gene are LNHDA and SQIVND (reference sequence). The V end lost 6 bases, the J end lost 5 bases, and 7 bases lay between the germline ends.

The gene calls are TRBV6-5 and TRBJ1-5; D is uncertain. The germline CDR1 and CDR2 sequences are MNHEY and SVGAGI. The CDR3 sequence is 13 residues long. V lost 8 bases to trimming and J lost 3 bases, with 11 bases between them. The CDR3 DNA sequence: TGTGCCAGCTCACTCCGGACCAATCAGCCCCAGCATTTT. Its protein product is CASSLRTNQPQHF.

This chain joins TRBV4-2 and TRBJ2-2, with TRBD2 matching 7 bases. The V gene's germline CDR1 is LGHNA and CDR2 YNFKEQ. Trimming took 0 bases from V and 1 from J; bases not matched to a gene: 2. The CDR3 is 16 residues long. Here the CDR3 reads CASSQESGVNTGELFF. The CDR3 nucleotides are TGTGCCAGCAGCCAAGAGAGCGGGGTGAACACCGGGGAGCTGTTTTTT.

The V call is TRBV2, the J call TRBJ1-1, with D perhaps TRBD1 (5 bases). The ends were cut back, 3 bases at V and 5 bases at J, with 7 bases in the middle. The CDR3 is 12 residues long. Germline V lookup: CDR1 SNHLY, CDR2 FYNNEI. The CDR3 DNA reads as TGTGCCAGCAGTGACCAGGGAACTGAAGCTTTCTTT. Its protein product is CASSDQGTEAFF.

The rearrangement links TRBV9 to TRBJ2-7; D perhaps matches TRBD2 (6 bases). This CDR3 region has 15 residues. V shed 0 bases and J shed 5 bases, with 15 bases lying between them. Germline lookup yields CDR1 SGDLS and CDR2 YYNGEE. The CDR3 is CASSVGGWGVHEQYF. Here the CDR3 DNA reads TGTGCCAGCAGCGTAGGAGGTTGGGGGGTCCACGAGCAGTACTTC.

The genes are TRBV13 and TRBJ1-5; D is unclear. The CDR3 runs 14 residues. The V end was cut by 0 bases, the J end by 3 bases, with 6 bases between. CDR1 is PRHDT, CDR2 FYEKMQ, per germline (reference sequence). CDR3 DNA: TGTGCCAGCAGCTTAGGGCCGGTCAATCAGCCCCAGCATTTT. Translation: CASSLGPVNQPQHF.

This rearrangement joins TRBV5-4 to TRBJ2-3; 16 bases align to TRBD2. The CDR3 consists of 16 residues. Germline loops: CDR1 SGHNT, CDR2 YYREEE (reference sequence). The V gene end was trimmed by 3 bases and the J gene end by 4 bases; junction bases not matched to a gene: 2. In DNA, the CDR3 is TGTGCCAGCAGCTCGGGACTAGCGGGAGGGGCAGATACGCAGTATTTT. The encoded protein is CASSSGLAGGADTQYF.

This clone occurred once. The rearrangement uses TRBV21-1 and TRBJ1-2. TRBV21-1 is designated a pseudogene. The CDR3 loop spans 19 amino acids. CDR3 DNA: TGTGCCAGCAGCAAACCCCGGAAAGGGCGATCGGTACCTAACTATGGCTACACCTTC. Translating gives CASSKPRKGRSVPNYGYTF.

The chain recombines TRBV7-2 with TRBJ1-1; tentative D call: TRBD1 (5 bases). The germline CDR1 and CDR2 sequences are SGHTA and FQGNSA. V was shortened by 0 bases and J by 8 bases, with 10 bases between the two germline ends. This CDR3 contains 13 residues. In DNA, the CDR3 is TGTGCCAGCAGCTTAGCAGAAAGACAGGAAGCTTTCTTT. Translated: CASSLAERQEAFF.

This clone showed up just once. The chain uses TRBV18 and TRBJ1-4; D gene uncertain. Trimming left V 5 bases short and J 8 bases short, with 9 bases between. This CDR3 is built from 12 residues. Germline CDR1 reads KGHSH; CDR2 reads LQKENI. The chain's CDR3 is CASSGSAEKLFF. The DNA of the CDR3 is TGTGCCAGCTCAGGGTCCGCCGAAAAACTGTTTTTT.

The CDR3 nucleotides are TGTGCCACCAGCCCGACGGGTACCTACGAGCAGTACTTC. It encodes CATSPTGTYEQYF. The chain is built from TRBV15 and TRBJ2-7; no definite D call. The germline V and J ends were trimmed by 5 bases and 2 bases, with 10 bases remaining between them. From germline, CDR1 is LNHNV and CDR2 YYDKDF (reference sequence). The CDR3 is made up of 13 amino acids.

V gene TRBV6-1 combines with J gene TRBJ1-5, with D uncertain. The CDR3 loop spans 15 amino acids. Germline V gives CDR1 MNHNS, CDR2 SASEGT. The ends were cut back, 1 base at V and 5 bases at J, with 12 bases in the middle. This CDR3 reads CASSEGANRDQPQHF. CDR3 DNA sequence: TGTGCCAGCAGTGAAGGGGCTAACCGGGATCAGCCCCAGCATTTT.

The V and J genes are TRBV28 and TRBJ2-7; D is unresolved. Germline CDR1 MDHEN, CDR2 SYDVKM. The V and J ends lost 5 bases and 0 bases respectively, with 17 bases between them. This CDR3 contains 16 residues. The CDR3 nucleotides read TGTGCCAGCAGTCATCCCATTCTGACAAACTCCTACGAGCAGTACTTC. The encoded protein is CASSHPILTNSYEQYF.

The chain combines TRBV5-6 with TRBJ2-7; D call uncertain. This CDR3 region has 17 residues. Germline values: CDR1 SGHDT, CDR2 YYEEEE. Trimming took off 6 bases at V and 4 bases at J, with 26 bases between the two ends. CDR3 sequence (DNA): TGTGCCAGCATTCAAAGCCGGCACGCCTTTAGTAGGTACGAGCAGTACTTC. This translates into CASIQSRHAFSRYEQYF.

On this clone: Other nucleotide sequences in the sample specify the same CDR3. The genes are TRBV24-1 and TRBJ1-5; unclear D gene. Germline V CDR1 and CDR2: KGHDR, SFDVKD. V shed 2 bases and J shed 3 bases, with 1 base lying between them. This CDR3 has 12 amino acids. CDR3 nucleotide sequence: TGTGCCACCAGTGATTCCAATCAGCCCCAGCATTTT. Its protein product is CATSDSNQPQHF.

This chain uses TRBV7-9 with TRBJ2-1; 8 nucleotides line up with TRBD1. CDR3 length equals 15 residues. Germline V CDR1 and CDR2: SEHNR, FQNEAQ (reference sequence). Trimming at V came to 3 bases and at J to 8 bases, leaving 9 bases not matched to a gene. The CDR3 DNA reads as TGTGCCAGCAGCTTCAGGGGGCGGAATCCCTATGAGCAGTTCTTC. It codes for CASSFRGRNPYEQFF.

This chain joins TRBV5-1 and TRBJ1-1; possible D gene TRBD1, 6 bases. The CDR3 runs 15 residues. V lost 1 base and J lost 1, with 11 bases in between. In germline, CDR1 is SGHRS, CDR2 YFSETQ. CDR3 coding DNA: TGCGCCAGCAGCTTGAAGGACAGCAAGAACACTGAAGCTTTCTTT. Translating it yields CASSLKDSKNTEAFF.

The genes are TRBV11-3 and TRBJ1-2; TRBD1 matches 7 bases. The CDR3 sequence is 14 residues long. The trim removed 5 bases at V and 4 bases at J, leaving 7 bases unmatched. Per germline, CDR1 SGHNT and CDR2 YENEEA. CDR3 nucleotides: TGTGCCAGCAGCCGGAAGGGGGCGGGCTATGGCTACACCTTC. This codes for CASSRKGAGYGYTF.

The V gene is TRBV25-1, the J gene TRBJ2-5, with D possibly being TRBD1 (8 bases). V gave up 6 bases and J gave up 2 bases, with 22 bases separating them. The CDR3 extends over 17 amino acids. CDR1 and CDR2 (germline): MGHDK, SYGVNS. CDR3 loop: CASSPSGGDRSQETQYF. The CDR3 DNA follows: TGTGCCAGCAGCCCCAGTGGGGGGGACAGGAGTCAAGAGACCCAGTACTTC. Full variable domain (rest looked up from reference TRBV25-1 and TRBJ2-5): EADIYQTPRYLVIGTGKKITLECSQTMGHDKMYWYQQDPGMELHLIHYSYGVNSTEKGDLSSESTVSRIRTEHFPLTLESARPSHTSQYLCASSPSGGDRSQETQYFGPGTRLLVL.

The CDR3 is CASSYSMGGAYGYTF. The CDR3 DNA sequence: TGTGCCAGCAGTTACTCGATGGGGGGAGCCTATGGCTACACCTTC. The rearrangement uses TRBV6-5 and TRBJ1-2; TRBD1 might be the D (5 bases). CDR3 size: 15 residues. V lost 0 bases to trimming and J lost 4 bases, with 12 bases between them. Germline V lookup: CDR1 MNHEY, CDR2 SVGAGI.

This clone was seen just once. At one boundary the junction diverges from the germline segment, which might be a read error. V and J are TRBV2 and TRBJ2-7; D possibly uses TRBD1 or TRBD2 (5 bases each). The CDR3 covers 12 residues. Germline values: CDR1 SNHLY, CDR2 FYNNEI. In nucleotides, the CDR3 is TGTGCCAGCAGTAGACTGGGACGACAACCAGACTTC. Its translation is CASSRLGRQPDF.

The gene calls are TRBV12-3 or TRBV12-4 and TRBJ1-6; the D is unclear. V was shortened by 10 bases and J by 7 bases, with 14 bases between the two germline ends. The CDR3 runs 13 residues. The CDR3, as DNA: TGTGCCACCCGGGCCGGCAACAATTCACCCCTCCACTTT. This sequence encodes CATRAGNNSPLHF.

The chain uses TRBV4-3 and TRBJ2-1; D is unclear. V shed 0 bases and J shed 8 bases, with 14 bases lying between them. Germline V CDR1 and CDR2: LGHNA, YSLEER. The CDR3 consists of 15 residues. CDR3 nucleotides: TGCGCCAGCAGCCAAGAAAATCTTCCAGGCGATGAGCAGTTCTTC. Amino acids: CASSQENLPGDEQFF.

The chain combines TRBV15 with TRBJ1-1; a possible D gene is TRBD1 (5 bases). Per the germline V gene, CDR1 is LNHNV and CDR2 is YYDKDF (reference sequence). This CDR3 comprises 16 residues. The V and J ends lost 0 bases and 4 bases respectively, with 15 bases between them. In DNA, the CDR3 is TGTGCCACCAGCAGAGATCCCCCCCCAGGGATCACTGAAGCTTTCTTT. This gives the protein CATSRDPPPGITEAFF. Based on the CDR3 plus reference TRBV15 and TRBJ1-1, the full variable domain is DAMVIQNPRYQVTQFGKPVTLSCSQTLNHNVMYWYQQKSSQAPKLLFHYYDKDFNNEADTPDNFQSRRPNTSFCFLDIRSPGLGDTAMYLCATSRDPPPGITEAFFGQGTRLTVV.

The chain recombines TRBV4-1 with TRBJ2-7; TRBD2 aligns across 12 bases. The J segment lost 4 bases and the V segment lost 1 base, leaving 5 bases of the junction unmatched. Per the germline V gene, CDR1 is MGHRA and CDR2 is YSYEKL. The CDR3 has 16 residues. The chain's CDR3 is CASSQVGTSGFYEQYF. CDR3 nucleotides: TGCGCCAGCAGCCAAGTGGGGACTAGCGGGTTTTACGAGCAGTACTTC.

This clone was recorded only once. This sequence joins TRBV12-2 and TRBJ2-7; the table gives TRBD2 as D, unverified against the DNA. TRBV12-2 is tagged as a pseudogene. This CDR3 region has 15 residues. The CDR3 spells CASRLAAGGQGEQYF. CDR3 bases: TGTGCAAGTCGCTTAGCGGCGGGAGGGCAAGGCGAGCAGTACTTC.

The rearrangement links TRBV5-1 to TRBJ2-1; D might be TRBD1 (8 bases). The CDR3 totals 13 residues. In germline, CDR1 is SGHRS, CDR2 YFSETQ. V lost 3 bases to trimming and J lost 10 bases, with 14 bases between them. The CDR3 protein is CASSSGQGLEQFF. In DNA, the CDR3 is TGCGCCAGCAGCTCAGGACAGGGACTAGAGCAGTTCTTC.

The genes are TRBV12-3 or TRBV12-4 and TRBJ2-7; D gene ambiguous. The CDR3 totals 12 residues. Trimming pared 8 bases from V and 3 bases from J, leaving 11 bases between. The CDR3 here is CASAGNDYEQYF. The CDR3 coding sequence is TGTGCCAGCGCTGGAAACGACTACGAGCAGTACTTC.

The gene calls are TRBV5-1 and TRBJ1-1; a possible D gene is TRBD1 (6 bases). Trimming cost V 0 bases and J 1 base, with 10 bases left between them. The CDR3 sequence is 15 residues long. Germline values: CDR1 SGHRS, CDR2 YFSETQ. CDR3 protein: CASSLAWGANTEAFF. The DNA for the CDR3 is TGCGCCAGCAGCTTGGCCTGGGGGGCGAACACTGAAGCTTTCTTT.

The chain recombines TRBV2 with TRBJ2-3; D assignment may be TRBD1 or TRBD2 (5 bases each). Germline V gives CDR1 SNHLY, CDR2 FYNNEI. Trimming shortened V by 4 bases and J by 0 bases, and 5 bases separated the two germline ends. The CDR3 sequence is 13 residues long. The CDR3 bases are TGTGCCAGCAGTGGGGACAGCACAGATACGCAGTATTTT. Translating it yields CASSGDSTDTQYF. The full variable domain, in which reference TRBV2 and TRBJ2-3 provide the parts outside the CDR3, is EPEVTQTPSHQVTQMGQEVILRCVPISNHLYFYWYRQILGQKVEFLVSFYNNEISEKSEIFDDQFSVERPDGSNFTLKIRSTKLEDSAMYFCASSGDSTDTQYFGPGTRLTVL.

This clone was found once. CDR3 in DNA: TGTGCCAGCAGGCTAGCGGGAGGGGGCAATGAGCAGTTCTTC. This translates into CASRLAGGGNEQFF. This chain uses TRBV6-5 with TRBJ2-1; 12 bases match TRBD2. After removal of 6 bases from V and 6 bases from J, the junction contained 3 bases not matched to a gene. The V gene's germline CDR1 is MNHEY and CDR2 SVGAGI. CDR3 length: 14 residues.

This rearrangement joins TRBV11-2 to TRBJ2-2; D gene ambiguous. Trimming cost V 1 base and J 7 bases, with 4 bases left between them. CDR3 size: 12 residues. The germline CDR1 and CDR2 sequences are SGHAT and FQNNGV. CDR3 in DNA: TGTGCCAGCAGCTTAGGGGTCGGGGAGCTGTTTTTT. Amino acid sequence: CASSLGVGELFF.